The 21 T cell receptor beta chains reported below all come from one sample, sequenced in a study of T cells after yellow fever vaccination. TCRdb ran MiXCR on the 5' RACE reads and lists one entry per CDR3 protein. The sample lists 250,000 to 350,000 distinct CDR3 sequences; around 9.3% were seen once. The input for sequencing was CD4+ T cells sorted from PBMCs, taken 5 days after the yellow fever booster vaccination. These TCRs come from a man between 18 and 35 years old who received the YFV17D yellow fever vaccine.

This clonotype was seen a few times. The rearrangement links TRBV5-1 to TRBJ1-5; D unclear. The CDR3 is 14 residues long. V lost 0 bases and J lost 7, with 11 bases in between. CDR1 is SGHRS and CDR2 is YFSETQ in the germline V gene. This CDR3 is CASSLDSPGQPQHF. As DNA, the CDR3 is TGCGCCAGCAGCTTGGATTCCCCTGGCCAGCCCCAGCATTTT.

The chain employs TRBV3-1 and TRBJ2-6; D is undetermined. This CDR3 comprises 18 residues. Germline V lookup: CDR1 LGHDT, CDR2 YNNKEL (reference sequence). With 1 base removed from V and 0 bases from J, the gap between germline ends came to 13 bases. The DNA of the CDR3 is TGTGCCAGCAGCCAAGGGGTCAGGAGAAGCTCTGGGGCCAACGTCCTGACTTTC. Its protein is CASSQGVRRSSGANVLTF.

J is TRBJ1-1 and V is TRBV4-3; 10 nucleotides match TRBD1. This CDR3 comprises 15 residues. The germline V gene has CDR1 LGHNA and CDR2 YSLEER. Trimming took 5 bases from V and 2 from J; bases not matched to a gene: 5. In DNA form, the CDR3 reads TGCGCCAGCAGCTCCCAGACAGGGGGCAACACTGAAGCTTTCTTT. It specifies CASSSQTGGNTEAFF.

The chain employs TRBV20-1 and TRBJ2-7, with unresolved D. Germline CDR1 reads DFQATT; CDR2 reads SNEGSKA (reference sequence). The CDR3 length is 13 residues. The V gene lost 8 bases and the J gene lost 0 bases, with 14 bases spanning the gap. As DNA, the CDR3 is TGCAGTCTCGCCCCCGGAAGCTCCTACGAGCAGTACTTC. Translating it yields CSLAPGSSYEQYF.

The chain is built from TRBV4-1 and TRBJ2-3; 13 bases match TRBD2. Germline V lookup: CDR1 MGHRA, CDR2 YSYEKL. The CDR3 is 17 amino acids. The J segment lost 4 bases and the V segment lost 3 bases, leaving 7 bases of the junction unmatched. The chain's CDR3 is CASSQYTSGGVPDTQYF. The CDR3 region has the DNA TGCGCCAGCAGCCAGTACACTAGCGGGGGGGTTCCAGATACGCAGTATTTT.

This clonotype has a handful of counts. The chain joins TRBV7-9 to TRBJ2-7, with 7 bases that match TRBD2. The CDR3 is 12 amino acids. V was pared by 2 bases and J by 8 bases, with 3 bases of the junction left unmatched. The V gene's germline CDR1 is SEHNR and CDR2 FQNEAQ (reference sequence). As DNA, the CDR3 is TGTGCCAGCAGCTTATGGGGGGGGAAGCAGTACGTC. Protein product: CASSLWGGKQYV.

This clonotype came up many times. The chain links TRBV4-1 to TRBJ2-1, with 9 nucleotides matching TRBD2. The CDR3 runs to 18 residues. The germline V gene encodes CDR1 MGHRA and CDR2 YSYEKL. Germline trimming cut 4 bases from V and 0 bases from J; bases unmatched to any gene: 10. CDR3 coding DNA: TGCGCCAGCAGCCGGAACATAGCGGGGGACCGCTCCTACAATGAGCAGTTCTTC. Translated, it gives CASSRNIAGDRSYNEQFF.

The CDR3: CASRQYSGARVVSYTF. The CDR3 region has the DNA TGCGCCAGCAGGCAGTATTCGGGGGCGCGAGTAGTAAGCTACACCTTC. The chain employs TRBV5-1 and TRBJ1-2; D possibly corresponds to TRBD1 (6 bases). Trimming took 5 bases from V and 9 from J, leaving 26 bases between them. The CDR3 is made up of 16 amino acids. Germline-derived CDR1 and CDR2 are SGHRS and YFSETQ.

The chain combines TRBV15 with TRBJ2-3; 7 positions agree with TRBD2. With 1 base clipped from V and 2 bases from J, the junction kept 6 bases outside the gene matches. In germline, CDR1 is LNHNV, CDR2 YYDKDF (reference sequence). The CDR3 is made up of 16 amino acids. As DNA, the CDR3 is TGTGCCACCAGCAGAGGGGCTAGCGGTAACACAGATACGCAGTATTTT. Translating it yields CATSRGASGNTDTQYF.

This clonotype was counted a few times. The J gene is TRBJ1-5, the V gene TRBV27; weak D call: TRBD1 (5 bases). The germline V gene encodes CDR1 MNHEY and CDR2 SMNVEV (reference sequence). The CDR3 extends over 14 amino acids. V was pared by 6 bases and J by 7 bases, with 16 bases between. The CDR3 loop is CASSLQGGSQPQHF. CDR3 coding DNA: TGTGCCAGCAGCCTCCAGGGTGGTAGCCAGCCCCAGCATTTT.

The J gene is TRBJ2-3, the V gene TRBV7-2; no definite D call. The germline V gene has CDR1 SGHTA and CDR2 FQGNSA. CDR3 length: 15 residues. The V and J ends lost 3 bases and 5 bases respectively, with 15 bases between them. The CDR3 DNA sequence: TGTGCCAGCAGCTTGGGAACGGTTGGTAGAGATACGCAGTATTTT. Protein: CASSLGTVGRDTQYF. The full variable domain, completed using reference TRBV7-2 and TRBJ2-3, is GAGVSQSPSNKVTEKGKDVELRCDPISGHTALYWYRQSLGQGLEFLIYFQGNSAPDKSGLPSDRFSAERTGGSVSTLTIQRTQQEDSAVYLCASSLGTVGRDTQYFGPGTRLTVL.

The V call is TRBV4-1, the J call TRBJ2-2; 7 bases fit TRBD1. After removal of 0 bases from V and 4 bases from J, the junction contained 14 bases not matched to a gene. CDR1 is MGHRA and CDR2 is YSYEKL in the germline V gene. The CDR3 totals 19 residues. The CDR3 nucleotides read TGCGCCAGCAGCCAAGATCGGGTCCCCGGGACAGAGAGCACCGGGGAGCTGTTTTTT. Translating gives CASSQDRVPGTESTGELFF.

This rearrangement joins TRBV9 to TRBJ1-3; 9 bases agree with TRBD1. CDR1 and CDR2 from the germline V gene are SGDLS and YYNGEE. J lost 0 bases, V lost 3 bases, and 7 bases had no gene match. CDR3 length: 17 residues. The CDR3 region is CASSAHGQGISGNTIYF. CDR3 sequence (DNA): TGTGCCAGCAGCGCGCACGGACAGGGGATCTCTGGAAACACCATATATTTT.

This clonotype occurred a few times. The genes are TRBV5-5 and TRBJ2-3, with TRBD2 identical over 13 bases. This CDR3 has 13 residues. Germline CDR1 SGHKS, CDR2 YYEKEE (reference sequence). The V and J ends lost 7 bases and 5 bases, in that order; junction bases with no gene match: 1. As DNA, the CDR3 is TGTGCCAGCGGGACTAGCGGGGAAGATACGCAGTATTTT. Encoded protein: CASGTSGEDTQYF. Combining the CDR3 with reference TRBV5-5 and TRBJ2-3 gives the whole variable domain DAGVTQSPTHLIKTRGQQVTLRCSPISGHKSVSWYQQVLGQGPQFIFQYYEKEERGRGNFPDRFSARQFPNYSSELNVNALLLGDSALYLCASGTSGEDTQYFGPGTRLTVL.

The chain carries TRBV10-3 and TRBJ2-3, with D perhaps matching TRBD2 (6 bases). This CDR3 is built from 15 residues. The germline CDR1 and CDR2 sequences are ENHRY and SYGVKD. Trimming cost V 2 bases and J 3 bases, with 12 bases left between them. The CDR3 DNA follows: TGTGCCATCAGTGAGGATTTGGGGGGTACAGATACGCAGTATTTT. It yields the protein CAISEDLGGTDTQYF.

The CDR3 sequence: CSVEGGYTF. The CDR3 DNA sequence: TGCAGCGTTGAGGGGGGCTACACCTTC. V gene TRBV29-1 combines with J gene TRBJ1-2; D gene uncertain. This CDR3 has 9 residues. Germline values: CDR1 SQVTM, CDR2 ANQGSEA. The V end lost 3 bases, the J end lost 8 bases, and 4 bases lay between the germline ends.

This clonotype was observed a few times. V usage is TRBV4-2 and J usage is TRBJ2-2; unclear D gene. CDR1 is LGHNA, CDR2 YNFKEQ, per germline. CDR3 length equals 14 residues. Trimming left V 0 bases short and J 4 bases short, with 6 bases between. The CDR3 coding sequence is TGTGCCAGCAGCCAAGATCAATCCACCGGGGAGCTGTTTTTT. Translation: CASSQDQSTGELFF.

The V and J genes are TRBV5-4 and TRBJ1-1; D gene uncertain. The CDR3 length is 12 residues. Looked up from germline, CDR1 is SGHNT and CDR2 is YYREEE (reference sequence). V lost 0 bases, J lost 7 bases, and 7 bases lay in between. CDR3 residues: CASSLVRGEAFF. The CDR3 DNA sequence: TGTGCCAGCAGCTTGGTCCGGGGTGAAGCTTTCTTT.

This chain uses TRBV3-1 with TRBJ1-2, with D uncertain. The CDR3 has 12 amino acids. Germline V lookup: CDR1 LGHDT, CDR2 YNNKEL (reference sequence). The V gene lost 3 bases and the J gene lost 6 bases, with 8 bases spanning the gap. This CDR3 reads CASSHPKDGYTF. The CDR3 DNA sequence: TGTGCCAGCAGCCACCCGAAGGATGGCTACACCTTC.

The genes are TRBV5-1 and TRBJ2-5; D ambiguous. This CDR3 region has 14 residues. V lost 3 bases and J 5 bases, leaving 14 bases between the germline ends. In germline, CDR1 is SGHRS, CDR2 YFSETQ. The CDR3 region is CASSSPPGWETQYF. In DNA form, the CDR3 reads TGCGCCAGCAGCTCCCCACCTGGATGGGAGACCCAGTACTTC.

The chain carries TRBV3-1 and TRBJ2-2; D is uncertain. This CDR3 contains 19 residues. V dropped 2 bases and J dropped 1 base, with 20 bases sitting between them. Germline assignment: CDR1 LGHDT and CDR2 YNNKEL (reference sequence). The CDR3 reads CASSQFRFLGTKNTGELFF. Here the CDR3 DNA reads TGTGCCAGCAGCCAATTTCGTTTTCTAGGTACCAAGAACACCGGGGAGCTGTTTTTT. Drawing the rest from reference TRBV3-1 and TRBJ2-2, the complete variable domain is DTAVSQTPKYLVTQMGNDKSIKCEQNLGHDTMYWYKQDSKKFLKIMFSYNNKELIINETVPNRFSPKSPDKAHLNLHINSLELGDSAVYFCASSQFRFLGTKNTGELFFGEGSRLTVL.